This entry is about one T cell receptor beta chain. Authors' methods: Estimation of nucleated cell counts was performed using reference gene primer amplification. Data came from immunoSEQ multiplex PCR; TCRdb stores just in-frame clones and leaves some out. Clonal size and the V and J genes are those of that table, whereas D and trimming came from the DNA. The profile shows roughly 250,000 clones, about 88% of them singletons. The CDR3 runs to 12 residues. After removal of 8 bases from V and 10 bases from J, the junction contained 9 bases not matched to a gene. Per the germline V gene, CDR1 is SQVTM and CDR2 is ANQGSEA. Enrolled through a virtual design, the participants were between 18 and 89 years of age and came from some 25 US areas. This specimen belongs to a study of blood T cell repertoires in COVID-19. On the study more broadly: Sources were T cells, B-cell-depleted T cells, or PBMCs; the material itself was cDNA or gDNA.

The sample consisted of PBMCs or T cells enriched from blood (not recorded which). The gene calls are TRBV29-1 and TRBJ2-1; 9 bases line up with TRBD2. The source is a woman in her forties or fifties who had recovered from COVID-19. CDR3 DNA sequence: TGCAGCTCGCGAGAAGCGGGAGGCGAGCAGTTCTTC. It specifies CSSREAGGEQFF.